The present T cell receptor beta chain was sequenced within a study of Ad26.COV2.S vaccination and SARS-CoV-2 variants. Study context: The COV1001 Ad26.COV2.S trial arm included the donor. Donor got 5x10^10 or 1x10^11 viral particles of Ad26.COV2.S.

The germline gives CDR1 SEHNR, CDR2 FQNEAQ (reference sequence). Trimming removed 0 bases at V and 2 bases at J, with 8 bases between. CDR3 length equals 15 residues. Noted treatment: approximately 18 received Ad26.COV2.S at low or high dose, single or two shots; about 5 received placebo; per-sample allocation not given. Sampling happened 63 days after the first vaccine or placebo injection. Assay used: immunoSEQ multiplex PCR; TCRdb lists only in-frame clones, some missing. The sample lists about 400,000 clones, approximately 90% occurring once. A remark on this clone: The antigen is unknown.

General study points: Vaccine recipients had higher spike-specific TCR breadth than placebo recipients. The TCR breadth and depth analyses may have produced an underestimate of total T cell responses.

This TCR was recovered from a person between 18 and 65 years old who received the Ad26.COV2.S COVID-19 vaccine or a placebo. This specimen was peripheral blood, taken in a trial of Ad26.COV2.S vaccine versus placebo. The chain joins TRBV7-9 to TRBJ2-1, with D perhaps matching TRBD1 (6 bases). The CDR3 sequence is CASSLAQGAYNEQFF. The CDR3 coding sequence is TGTGCCAGCAGCTTAGCACAGGGCGCCTACAATGAGCAGTTCTTC.